Reported below is one T cell receptor beta chain. The antigen is unknown. The CDR3 has 14 amino acids. CDR1 and CDR2 (germline): MNHGY, SVAAGI. With 3 bases clipped from V and 3 bases from J, the junction kept 1 base outside the gene matches. The TCR beta CDR3 regions underwent amplification using RNA transcripts as the source. The HTBI primer set served for first-round RT-PCR of the TCR CDR3. TCRdb analysed the multiplex PCR reads with MiXCR anew, one entry per CDR3 protein. The sample includes 250,000 to 350,000 distinct CDR3 sequences, about 20% seen only once; the top ten take 50% to 75%. The data originate from a study of T cells in Graves' hyperthyroidism and ophthalmopathy. Study results and caveats: Most thyroid clonotypes that were expanded above 0.001 also turned up in blood. Ophthalmopathy stood apart from stable hyperthyroidism in a 13 V-J model.

The specimen was blood. The receptor was isolated from a man aged 30 to 45 with Graves' ophthalmopathy. This sequence joins TRBV6-9 and TRBJ2-7; 11 nucleotides agree with TRBD2. The DNA for the CDR3 is TGTGCCAGCAGTTACACTAGCGGGAGCTACGAGCAGTACTTC. It specifies CASSYTSGSYEQYF.